The clone carrying this T cell receptor (beta chain) has ten or more counts. Its antigen is not known. The data are from a study of early T cells in non-severe SARS-CoV-2 infection. Looking at the study overall: Investigators sequenced bulk RNA drawn from unsorted whole blood, and chains remained unpaired.

Individual cDNA molecules each received unique molecular identifiers attached to them. Each CDR3 protein is one row after TCRdb ran MiXCR on the 5' RACE reads. This table has 65,000 to 80,000 distinct CDR3 sequences, around 13% appearing once. Study-level points and caveats: VDJdb matching, biased toward anti-spike CD8 responses, missed private and CD4 specificities.

The sample consisted of whole blood. This sequence originates from an adult who was a healthcare worker with PCR-confirmed SARS-CoV-2 infection or an uninfected control (not recorded which).

The CDR3 here is CASSQFTGGSYEQYF. The CDR3, as DNA: TGTGCCAGCAGCCAATTCACCGGGGGATCCTACGAGCAGTACTTC. This rearrangement joins TRBV14 to TRBJ2-7; D is perhaps TRBD2 (6 bases). Germline CDR1 is SGHDN and CDR2 is FVKESK. The CDR3 extends over 15 amino acids. The germline V and J ends were trimmed by 2 bases and 1 base, with 12 bases remaining between them.